The 29 T cell receptor beta chains listed next were all sequenced from one sample in a study of blood T cell repertoires in COVID-19. Some clones are missing from TCRdb's copy, which holds only in-frame ones; the method was immunoSEQ multiplex PCR. This table holds over 55,000 clones, almost 85% found once. The sequenced sample was peripheral blood. These receptor sequences come from a man aged 45-65 years with acute or convalescent COVID-19.

V and J are TRBV7-8 and TRBJ2-3, with 9 bases lining up with TRBD1. V was pared by 2 bases and J by 2 bases, with 8 bases of the junction left unmatched. The CDR3 contains 17 residues. Looked up from germline, CDR1 is SGHVS and CDR2 is FQNEAQ. The CDR3 DNA is TGTGCCAGCAGCTTACCGGACAGGGGACAGTCCACAGATACGCAGTATTTT. Translated: CASSLPDRGQSTDTQYF.

This chain connects TRBV3-1 (or the pseudogene TRBV3-2) to TRBJ2-5; D is unresolved. This CDR3 spans 16 amino acids. Looked up from germline, CDR1 is LGHDT and CDR2 is YNNKEL (reference sequence). With 0 bases removed from V and 2 bases from J, the gap between germline ends came to 13 bases. The CDR3 loop is CASSQDSLQDQETQYF. The CDR3 DNA follows: TGTGCCAGCAGCCAAGACTCTCTCCAGGATCAAGAGACCCAGTACTTC.

The chain links TRBV21-1 to TRBJ2-4; TRBD2, the table's D call, lacks a check against the DNA. TRBV21-1 is recorded as a pseudogene. The CDR3 contains 11 residues. CDR3 in amino acids: CASSSENIQYF. CDR3 in DNA: TGTGCCAGCAGCTCCGAAAACATTCAGTACTTC.

The CDR3 reads CASSLRVGGTYEQYV. CDR3 DNA: TGCGCCAGCAGCCTTCGAGTAGGCGGTACCTACGAGCAGTACGTC. V is TRBV4-1 and J is TRBJ2-7; D gene unclear. CDR1 and CDR2 from the germline V gene are MGHRA and YSYEKL. The CDR3 contains 15 residues. V was trimmed by 4 bases and J by 2 bases, leaving 15 bases between them.

The chain has TRBV29-1 and TRBJ2-7; D may be TRBD1 (5 bases). V was cut by 5 bases and J by 0 bases, with 17 bases left in between. The V gene's germline CDR1 is SQVTM and CDR2 ANQGSEA. This CDR3 is 15 amino acids long. For the CDR3, the DNA is TGCAGCGTTCAGGGTCACAGAAGGGCCTCCTACGAGCAGTACTTC. It is translated as CSVQGHRRASYEQYF.

The rearrangement uses TRBV7-9 and TRBJ2-1; TRBD2 is a possible D gene (6 bases). Trimming cost V 5 bases and J 6 bases, with 11 bases left between them. This CDR3 comprises 13 residues. The germline V gene encodes CDR1 SEHNR and CDR2 FQNEAQ (reference sequence). The CDR3 DNA reads TGTGCCAGCAGCCTTGGGGGGAGCAATGAGCAGTTCTTC. It yields the protein CASSLGGSNEQFF.

The V call is TRBV18, the J call TRBJ2-7, with D perhaps matching TRBD1 (6 bases). This CDR3 has 14 residues. V lost 5 bases, J lost 0 bases, and 11 bases lay in between. CDR1 KGHSH and CDR2 LQKENI come from the germline V gene. The CDR3 protein is CASSLQGSSYEQYV. In nucleotides, the CDR3 is TGTGCCAGCTCATTACAGGGTAGCTCCTACGAGCAGTACGTC.

J is TRBJ2-5 and V is TRBV19, with TRBD2 matching 7 bases. The V gene end was trimmed by 4 bases and the J gene end by 4 bases; junction bases not matched to a gene: 9. Germline V gene lookup returns CDR1 LNHDA and CDR2 SQIVND (reference sequence). This CDR3 spans 15 amino acids. The CDR3, as DNA: TGTGCCAGTAGTAGGGTGGATTTAGCGGGAGAGACCCAGTACTTC. As protein: CASSRVDLAGETQYF.

As to this clone: One end of the junction varies from germline; a read error may be responsible. Other DNA variants within this sample encode the same CDR3. This chain links TRBV4-1 with TRBJ1-5, with 8 bases identical to TRBD1. The CDR3 has 15 residues. Germline-derived CDR1 and CDR2 are MGHRA and YSYEKL. The DNA for the CDR3 is TGCGCTAGCAGCCAATGGACAGGGAGGGATCAGCCCCAGCATTTT. Amino acids: CASSQWTGRDQPQHF.

The V gene is TRBV10-3, the J gene TRBJ2-1; unclear D gene. The CDR3 runs 17 residues. With 3 bases removed from V and 2 bases from J, the gap between germline ends came to 17 bases. In germline, CDR1 is ENHRY, CDR2 SYGVKD. The CDR3 DNA follows: TGTGCCATCAGTGACCCCTGGATAGCAAGCGCCTACAATGAGCAGTTCTTC. It yields the protein CAISDPWIASAYNEQFF.

The rearrangement joins TRBV25-1 to TRBJ1-5; D is unresolved. The CDR3 runs 13 residues. Trimming cost V 5 bases and J 2 bases, with 7 bases left between them. Per germline, CDR1 MGHDK and CDR2 SYGVNS. The DNA of the CDR3 is TGTGCCAGCAGTCGAGGAGGCAATCAGCCCCAGCATTTT. This gives the protein CASSRGGNQPQHF.

The V gene is TRBV5-1, the J gene TRBJ2-5; a weak D match, TRBD1 (5 bases). The CDR3 has 14 residues. Germline CDR1 reads SGHRS; CDR2 reads YFSETQ. V shed 4 bases and J shed 2 bases, with 12 bases lying between them. The CDR3 here is CASSPNDSQETQYF. The CDR3 region has the DNA TGCGCCAGCAGCCCGAATGACAGTCAAGAGACCCAGTACTTC.

This clone was detected a few times. The V call is TRBV11-2, the J call TRBJ1-6, with TRBD1 identical over 8 bases. Losses at the gene ends were 1 base for V and 9 bases for J; bases not matched to a gene: 5. The CDR3 has 15 amino acids. Germline V CDR1 and CDR2: SGHAT, FQNNGV. CDR3 sequence: CASSLVGTGGSPLHF. The CDR3, as DNA: TGTGCCAGCAGCTTAGTTGGGACAGGAGGTTCACCCCTCCACTTT.

This chain connects TRBV19 to TRBJ2-1; TRBD2 aligns across 7 bases. The V segment lost 3 bases and the J segment 4 bases; nucleotides outside the gene matches: 9. CDR3 length: 16 residues. Germline CDR1 and CDR2: LNHDA and SQIVND (reference sequence). The chain's CDR3 is CASSILSSGAYNEQFF. In nucleotides, the CDR3 is TGTGCCAGTAGTATCCTGTCGAGCGGGGCTTACAATGAGCAGTTCTTC.

The chain combines TRBV7-3 with TRBJ2-1, with 14 positions matching TRBD2. With 5 bases clipped from V and 7 bases from J, the junction kept 4 bases outside the gene matches. CDR1 is SGHTA and CDR2 is FQGTGA in the germline V gene. CDR3 length equals 15 residues. CDR3 amino acids: CASSPTSGGGNEQFF. CDR3 in DNA: TGTGCCAGCAGCCCGACTAGCGGGGGGGGAAATGAGCAGTTCTTC.

This clone was seen only once. The rearrangement uses TRBV11-3 and TRBJ2-1; the D gene is possibly TRBD1 (5 bases). Looked up from germline, CDR1 is SGHNT and CDR2 is YENEEA. The CDR3 runs 13 residues. Trimming cost V 1 base and J 7 bases, with 8 bases left between them. CDR3 region: CASSLVRGNEQFF. The CDR3 region has the DNA TGTGCCAGCAGCTTAGTTAGGGGTAATGAGCAGTTCTTC. Full variable domain (rest looked up from reference TRBV11-3 and TRBJ2-1): EAGVVQSPRYKIIEKKQPVAFWCNPISGHNTLYWYLQNLGQGPELLIRYENEEAVDDSQLPKDRFSAERLKGVDSTLKIQPAELGDSAVYLCASSLVRGNEQFFGPGTRLTVL.

This clone was detected only once. This sample includes further DNA sequences coding for the same CDR3. V usage is TRBV18 and J usage is TRBJ2-5; 9 nucleotides agree with TRBD1. This CDR3 comprises 15 residues. The V gene end was trimmed by 1 base and the J gene end by 1 base; junction bases not matched to a gene: 1. Germline V gives CDR1 KGHSH, CDR2 LQKENI. This chain's CDR3 is CASSPRTGVQETQYF. The DNA of the CDR3 is TGTGCCAGCTCACCACGGACAGGGGTCCAAGAGACCCAGTACTTC.

The J gene is TRBJ1-6, the V gene TRBV4-2, with a weak D call TRBD1 (6 bases). The CDR3 contains 14 residues. Trimming pared 1 base from V and 7 bases from J, leaving 8 bases between. Germline V lookup: CDR1 LGHNA, CDR2 YNFKEQ. The CDR3 spells CASSQGGLNSPLHF. CDR3 DNA sequence: TGTGCCAGCAGCCAAGGGGGGCTAAATTCACCCCTCCACTTT.

The chain has TRBV18 and TRBJ1-6; 9 bases fit TRBD1. The CDR3 spans 17 residues. Germline assignment: CDR1 KGHSH and CDR2 LQKENI. Trimming removed 3 bases from V and 10 bases from J; junction bases left unmatched: 13. The CDR3, as DNA: TGTGCCAGCTCACCCACAGGGGGCGCGGGGAGGTCGTCACCCCTCCACTTT. This translates into CASSPTGGAGRSSPLHF.

J is TRBJ2-2 and V is TRBV5-3, with D possibly TRBD1 on 5 matching bases. TRBV5-3 falls under the ORF class, with uncertain function. The CDR3 consists of 15 residues. V lost 2 bases and J 1 base, leaving 9 bases between the germline ends. CDR3 sequence (DNA): TGTGCCAGAAGCTTAAGGGGTCGGAACACCGGGGAGCTGTTTTTT. This encodes CARSLRGRNTGELFF.

This clone appeared once. The chain links TRBV5-6 to TRBJ1-2; 10 nucleotides line up with TRBD1. The trim removed 6 bases at V and 3 bases at J, leaving 8 bases unmatched. Germline V CDR1 and CDR2: SGHDT, YYEEEE. This CDR3 spans 15 amino acids. Written as DNA, the CDR3 is TGTGCCAGCACCCTATCCGGGACAGGGGACTATGGCTACACCTTC. Translation: CASTLSGTGDYGYTF.

V usage is TRBV5-1 and J usage is TRBJ2-3; 12 bases line up with TRBD2. V shed 0 bases, J shed 5 bases, and the junction held 7 bases outside the gene matches. CDR1 and CDR2 from the germline V gene are SGHRS and YFSETQ. The CDR3 totals 17 residues. The CDR3 sequence is CASSLATSGGSQDTQYF. In DNA, the CDR3 is TGCGCCAGCAGCTTGGCGACTAGCGGGGGCTCTCAAGATACGCAGTATTTT. Variable domain in full (rest from reference TRBV5-1 and TRBJ2-3): KAGVTQTPRYLIKTRGQQVTLSCSPISGHRSVSWYQQTPGQGLQFLFEYFSETQRNKGNFPGRFSGRQFSNSRSEMNVSTLELGDSALYLCASSLATSGGSQDTQYFGPGTRLTVL.

The DNA of the CDR3 is TGCGCCAGCAGCCTTAGCGGGGATCAAGAGACCCAGTACTTC. Encoded protein: CASSLSGDQETQYF. The J gene is TRBJ2-5, the V gene TRBV4-1; 8 bases line up with TRBD2. The CDR3 is 14 residues long. V trimming: 4 bases; J trimming: 2 bases; junction bases outside the gene matches: 3. Germline values: CDR1 MGHRA, CDR2 YSYEKL.

This clone was counted a few times. The CDR3 protein is CASSSLASGDLLSADTQYF. The CDR3 nucleotides are TGCGCCAGCAGCTCCCTCGCTAGCGGGGACCTCCTGAGCGCAGATACGCAGTATTTT. This sequence joins TRBV5-1 and TRBJ2-3, with TRBD2 matching 9 bases. With V trimmed by 3 bases and J by 4 bases, 18 bases remained unmatched. Germline CDR1 SGHRS, CDR2 YFSETQ. The CDR3 has 19 residues.

The chain links TRBV7-9 to TRBJ2-7; TRBD2 agrees at 8 bases. This CDR3 contains 17 residues. CDR1 and CDR2 from the germline V gene are SEHNR and FQNEAQ (reference sequence). Trimming at V came to 1 base and at J to 0 bases, leaving 8 bases not matched to a gene. Written as DNA, the CDR3 is TGTGCCAGCAGCTTAGGTGGTAGCGGGGAGAACTCCTACGAGCAGTACTTC. Translating it yields CASSLGGSGENSYEQYF.

This clone occurred once. The V call is TRBV25-1, the J call TRBJ2-7; D is possibly TRBD1 (6 bases). This CDR3 has 13 amino acids. Trimming shortened V by 2 bases and J by 4 bases, and 9 bases separated the two germline ends. Germline V lookup: CDR1 MGHDK, CDR2 SYGVNS. The CDR3 DNA reads as TGTGCCAGCAGTGAACAGGGGTTTTACGAGCAGTACTTC. Amino acids: CASSEQGFYEQYF.

This clone turned up a few times. The chain has TRBV6-6 and TRBJ2-6; 11 nucleotides align to TRBD1. CDR1 is MNHNY and CDR2 is SVGAGI in the germline V gene (reference sequence). V shed 5 bases and J 0 bases; nucleotides not matched to a gene: 6. The CDR3 has 18 residues. This chain's CDR3 is CASSPRTGGSSGANVLTF. CDR3 DNA: TGTGCCAGCAGTCCCCGGACAGGGGGCTCCTCTGGGGCCAACGTCCTGACTTTC.

This chain joins TRBV10-1 and TRBJ2-7; weak D call: TRBD1 (6 bases). Per the germline V gene, CDR1 is WNHNN and CDR2 is SYGVQD (reference sequence). The V end was cut by 6 bases, the J end by 5 bases, with 20 bases between. The CDR3 runs to 15 residues. CDR3 in amino acids: CASRTPGQNLHEQYF. The CDR3 region has the DNA TGCGCCAGCAGAACCCCCGGACAGAATCTCCACGAGCAGTACTTC.

This clone was detected only a few times. The V and J genes are TRBV10-1 and TRBJ2-3; 9 nucleotides line up with TRBD1. J lost 3 bases, V lost 4 bases, and 8 bases had no gene match. The germline gives CDR1 WNHNN, CDR2 SYGVQD (reference sequence). This CDR3 region has 16 residues. The CDR3 coding sequence is TGCGCCAGCAGTGCCTCGGGACAGGGCAATACAGATACGCAGTATTTT. Translated: CASSASGQGNTDTQYF.